These 10 T cell receptor beta chains came from one sample sequenced in a study of T-cell reconstitution after alpha-beta-depleted transplantation in children. For TCRbeta, the library was prepared with unique molecular identifiers. One entry per CDR3 protein, called by TCRdb with MiXCR from the PCR reads. The sample lists about 610,000 distinct CDR3 sequences; about 10% were seen once. The sample in question was PBMCs from the stem cell graft donor, obtained from the stem cell graft. The source of these receptors is a human donor who donated a stem cell graft to a child with acute myeloid leukemia.

This chain joins TRBV19 and TRBJ1-1; the match to TRBD1 covers 8 bases. Germline CDR1 is LNHDA and CDR2 is SQIVND (reference sequence). The CDR3 spans 15 residues. V shed 7 bases and J 5 bases; nucleotides not matched to a gene: 12. Here the CDR3 DNA reads TGTGCCAGTAATCCTTCCAGGGGGCAGGGGACTGAAGCTTTCTTT. Its translation: CASNPSRGQGTEAFF.

V and J are TRBV20-1 and TRBJ1-1; D unclear. CDR3 length: 14 amino acids. Between the trimmed V and J ends, which lost 6 bases and 1 base, there was a span of 15 bases. From germline, CDR1 is DFQATT and CDR2 SNEGSKA (reference sequence). The CDR3 here is CSARQQKGNTEAFF. In DNA form, the CDR3 reads TGCAGTGCCCGGCAGCAAAAAGGGAACACTGAAGCTTTCTTT.

This clonotype was counted a few times. The chain is built from TRBV15 and TRBJ1-1; D is uncertain. The germline V gene has CDR1 LNHNV and CDR2 YYDKDF (reference sequence). CDR3 length: 17 residues. V was pared by 1 base and J by 5 bases, with 20 bases between. The CDR3 here is CATSRAGESGGGTEAFF. The CDR3 nucleotides are TGTGCCACCAGCAGAGCTGGAGAAAGCGGCGGTGGAACTGAAGCTTTCTTT.

V gene TRBV27 combines with J gene TRBJ2-7; 8 nucleotides match TRBD2. V dropped 10 bases and J dropped 12; count of bases not matched to a gene: 11. This CDR3 is built from 11 residues. Germline CDR1 is MNHEY and CDR2 is SMNVEV (reference sequence). The CDR3 reads CAIRTTSETYF. DNA for the CDR3: TGTGCCATCAGAACGACTAGCGAGACGTACTTC.

This clonotype was observed many times. The gene calls are TRBV27 and TRBJ2-1, with D possibly called TRBD1 or TRBD2 (6 bases each). Looked up from germline, CDR1 is MNHEY and CDR2 is SMNVEV (reference sequence). Trimming pared 2 bases from V and 7 bases from J, leaving 15 bases between. This CDR3 is 15 amino acids long. CDR3 in amino acids: CASSLVGGLSNEQFF. The CDR3 nucleotides are TGTGCCAGCAGTTTAGTTGGGGGGCTGAGTAATGAGCAGTTCTTC.

This clonotype was counted between two and nine times. The genes are TRBV6-1 and TRBJ1-2; D gene uncertain. Germline CDR1 reads MNHNS; CDR2 reads SASEGT. The V and J ends lost 6 bases and 7 bases respectively, with 18 bases between them. This CDR3 region has 14 residues. The CDR3 DNA is TGTGCCAGCAGGGCCATACGAAATAGGATTGGCTACACCTTC. Its translation is CASRAIRNRIGYTF.

The V call is TRBV4-3, the J call TRBJ2-2; D is uncertain. Germline CDR1 and CDR2: LGHNA and YSLEER. The CDR3 has 15 residues. Trimming removed 0 bases from V and 1 base from J, with 6 bases in between. CDR3 amino acids: CASSQDPLNTGELFF. The CDR3 DNA reads as TGCGCCAGCAGCCAAGATCCTTTGAACACCGGGGAGCTGTTTTTT.

This clonotype was recorded a few times. The rearrangement joins TRBV12-3 or TRBV12-4 to TRBJ2-3, with TRBD2 identical over 9 bases. There are 15 residues in the CDR3. The V segment lost 7 bases and the J segment 1 base; nucleotides outside the gene matches: 6. The chain's CDR3 is CASTSGLAGTDTQYF. The DNA of the CDR3 is TGTGCCAGCACTTCGGGACTAGCTGGCACAGATACGCAGTATTTT.

This clonotype was counted many times. An end of the junction differs from the germline gene, which may be a read error. CDR3 in DNA: TGCAGCGTTGACCTCGCGGGACTAGTGCACTTC. It yields the protein CSVDLAGLVHF. The genes are TRBV29-1 and TRBJ2-7, with 8 bases aligning to TRBD2. Germline CDR1 and CDR2: SQVTM and ANQGSEA. This CDR3 comprises 11 residues.

The rearrangement uses TRBV12-3 or TRBV12-4 and TRBJ2-7; the match to TRBD1 covers 12 bases. V was clipped by 5 bases and J by 5 bases; unmatched bases: 10. The CDR3 totals 16 residues. CDR3 DNA: TGTGCCAGCAGTCCAGCGGGGACAGGGGGCAAGCACGAGCAGTACTTC. Residues: CASSPAGTGGKHEQYF.